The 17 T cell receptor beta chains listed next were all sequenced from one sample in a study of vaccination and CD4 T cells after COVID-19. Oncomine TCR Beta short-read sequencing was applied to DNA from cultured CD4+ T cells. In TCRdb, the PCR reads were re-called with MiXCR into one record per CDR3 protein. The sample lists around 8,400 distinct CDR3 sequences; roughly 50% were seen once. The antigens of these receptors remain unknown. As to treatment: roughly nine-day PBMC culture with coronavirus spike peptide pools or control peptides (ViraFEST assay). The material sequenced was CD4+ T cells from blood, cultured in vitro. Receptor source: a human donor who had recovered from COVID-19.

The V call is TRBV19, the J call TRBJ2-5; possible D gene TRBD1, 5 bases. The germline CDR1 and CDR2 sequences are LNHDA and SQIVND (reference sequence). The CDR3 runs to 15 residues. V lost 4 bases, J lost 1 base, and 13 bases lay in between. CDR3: CASSKLVGPQETQYF. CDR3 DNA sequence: TGTGCCAGTAGTAAGTTAGTGGGGCCCCAAGAGACCCAGTACTTC.

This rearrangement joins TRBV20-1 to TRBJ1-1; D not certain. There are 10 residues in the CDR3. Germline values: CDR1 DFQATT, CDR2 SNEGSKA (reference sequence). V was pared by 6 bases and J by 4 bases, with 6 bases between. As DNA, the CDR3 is TGCAGTGCCCTCGCCACTGAAGCTTTCTTT. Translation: CSALATEAFF.

CDR3 DNA: TGTGCCAGCAGTTTCACGGACAGAGAGACGGCTTTCTTT. It encodes CASSFTDRETAFF. The chain links TRBV27 to TRBJ1-1, with TRBD1 as a possible D gene (6 bases). Germline V gene lookup returns CDR1 MNHEY and CDR2 SMNVEV (reference sequence). V dropped 3 bases and J dropped 11 bases, with 16 bases sitting between them. This CDR3 is built from 13 residues.

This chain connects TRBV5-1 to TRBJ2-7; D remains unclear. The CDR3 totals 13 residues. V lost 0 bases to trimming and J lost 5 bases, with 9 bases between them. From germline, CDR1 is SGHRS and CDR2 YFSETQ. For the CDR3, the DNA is TGCGCCAGCAGCTTGGACCCGAGCGACGAGCAGTACTTC. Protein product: CASSLDPSDEQYF. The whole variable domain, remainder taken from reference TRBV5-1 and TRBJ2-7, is KAGVTQTPRYLIKTRGQQVTLSCSPISGHRSVSWYQQTPGQGLQFLFEYFSETQRNKGNFPGRFSGRQFSNSRSEMNVSTLELGDSALYLCASSLDPSDEQYFGPGTRLTVT.

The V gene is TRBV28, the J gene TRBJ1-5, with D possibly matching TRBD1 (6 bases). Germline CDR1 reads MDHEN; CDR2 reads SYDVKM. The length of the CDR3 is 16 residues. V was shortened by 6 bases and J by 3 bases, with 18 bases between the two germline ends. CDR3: CASRSTGMGNNQPQHF. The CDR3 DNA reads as TGTGCCAGCAGGTCTACAGGGATGGGTAACAATCAGCCCCAGCATTTT.

The DNA for the CDR3 is TGCGCCAGCAGCCAAACCCAGGGAGAAGCGCGGGGCTACACCTTC. This translates into CASSQTQGEARGYTF. The chain is built from TRBV4-1 and TRBJ1-2, with D maybe TRBD1 (5 bases). Germline CDR1 MGHRA, CDR2 YSYEKL. This CDR3 contains 15 residues. V was shortened by 2 bases and J by 8 bases, with 18 bases between the two germline ends.

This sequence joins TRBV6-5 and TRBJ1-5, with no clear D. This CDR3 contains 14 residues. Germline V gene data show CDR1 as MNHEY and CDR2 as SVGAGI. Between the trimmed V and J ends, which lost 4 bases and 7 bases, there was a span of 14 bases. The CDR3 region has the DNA TGTGCCAGCAGTTCCGGGCAGCGTTGGCAGCCCCAGCATTTT. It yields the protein CASSSGQRWQPQHF.

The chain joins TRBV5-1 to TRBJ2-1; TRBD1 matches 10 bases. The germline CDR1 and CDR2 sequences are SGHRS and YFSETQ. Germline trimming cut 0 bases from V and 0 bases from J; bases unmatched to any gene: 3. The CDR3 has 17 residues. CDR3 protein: CASSLAGQGSSYNEQFF. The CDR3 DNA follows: TGCGCCAGCAGCTTGGCGGGACAGGGGAGCTCCTACAATGAGCAGTTCTTC.

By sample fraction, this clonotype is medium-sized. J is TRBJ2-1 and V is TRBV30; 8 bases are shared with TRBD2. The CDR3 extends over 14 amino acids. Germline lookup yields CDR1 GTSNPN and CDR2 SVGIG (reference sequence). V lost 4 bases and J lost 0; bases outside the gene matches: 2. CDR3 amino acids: CAWTSGSSYNEQFF. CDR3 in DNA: TGTGCCTGGACCAGCGGGAGCTCCTACAATGAGCAGTTCTTC.

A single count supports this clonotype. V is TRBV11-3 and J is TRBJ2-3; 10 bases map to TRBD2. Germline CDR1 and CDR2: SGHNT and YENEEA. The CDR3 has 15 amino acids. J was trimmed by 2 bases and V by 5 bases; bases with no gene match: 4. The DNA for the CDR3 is TGTGCCAGCAGCCGGACTAGCGGCCCCACAGATACGCAGTATTTT. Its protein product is CASSRTSGPTDTQYF.

The CDR3 DNA sequence: TGTGCCAGCAGTACGGGCAGGTATAATTCACCCCTCCACTTT. Translated, it gives CASSTGRYNSPLHF. J is TRBJ1-6 and V is TRBV27; D remains unclear. The CDR3 runs 14 residues. The V gene lost 5 bases and the J gene lost 4 bases, with 9 bases spanning the gap. The V gene's germline CDR1 is MNHEY and CDR2 SMNVEV (reference sequence).

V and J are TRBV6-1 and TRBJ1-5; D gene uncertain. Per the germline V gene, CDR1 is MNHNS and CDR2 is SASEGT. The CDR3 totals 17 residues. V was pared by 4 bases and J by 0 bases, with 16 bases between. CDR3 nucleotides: TGTGCCAGCAGTGCCCGGAGCAGTACTTATAGCAATCAGCCCCAGCATTTT. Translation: CASSARSSTYSNQPQHF.

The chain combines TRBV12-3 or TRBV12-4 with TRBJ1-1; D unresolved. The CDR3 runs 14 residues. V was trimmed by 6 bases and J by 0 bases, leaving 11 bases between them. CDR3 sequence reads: CASSHSRLNTEAFF. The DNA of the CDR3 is TGTGCCAGCAGCCACTCTCGGTTGAACACTGAAGCTTTCTTT.

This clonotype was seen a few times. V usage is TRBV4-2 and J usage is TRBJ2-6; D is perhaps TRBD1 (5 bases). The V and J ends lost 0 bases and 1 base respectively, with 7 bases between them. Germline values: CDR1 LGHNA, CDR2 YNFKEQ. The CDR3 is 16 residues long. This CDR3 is CASSQDQGSGANVLTF. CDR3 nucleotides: TGTGCCAGCAGCCAAGATCAGGGTTCTGGGGCCAACGTCCTGACTTTC.

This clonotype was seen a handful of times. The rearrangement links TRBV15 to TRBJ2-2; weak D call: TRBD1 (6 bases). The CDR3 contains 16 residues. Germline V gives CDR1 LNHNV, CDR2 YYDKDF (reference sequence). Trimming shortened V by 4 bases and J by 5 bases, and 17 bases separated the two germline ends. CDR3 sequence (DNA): TGTGCCACCAGCAAAAAGAAAGGGGGTGTAACCGGGGAGCTGTTTTTT. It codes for CATSKKKGGVTGELFF. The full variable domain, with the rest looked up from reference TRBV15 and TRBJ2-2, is DAMVIQNPRYQVTQFGKPVTLSCSQTLNHNVMYWYQQKSSQAPKLLFHYYDKDFNNEADTPDNFQSRRPNTSFCFLDIRSPGLGDTAMYLCATSKKKGGVTGELFFGEGSRLTVL.

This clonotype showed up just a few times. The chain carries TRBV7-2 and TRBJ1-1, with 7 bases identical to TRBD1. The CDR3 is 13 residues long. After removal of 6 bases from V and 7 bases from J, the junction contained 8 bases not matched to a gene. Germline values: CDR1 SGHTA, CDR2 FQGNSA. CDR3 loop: CASRYDRQGEAFF. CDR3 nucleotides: TGTGCCAGCAGATACGATAGACAGGGTGAAGCTTTCTTT.

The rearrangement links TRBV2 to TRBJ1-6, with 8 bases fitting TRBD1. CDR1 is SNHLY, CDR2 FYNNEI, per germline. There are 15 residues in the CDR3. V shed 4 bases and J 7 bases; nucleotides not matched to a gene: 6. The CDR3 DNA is TGTGCCAGCAGTGTATCAGGACAGGGCAATTCACCCCTCCACTTT. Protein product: CASSVSGQGNSPLHF.